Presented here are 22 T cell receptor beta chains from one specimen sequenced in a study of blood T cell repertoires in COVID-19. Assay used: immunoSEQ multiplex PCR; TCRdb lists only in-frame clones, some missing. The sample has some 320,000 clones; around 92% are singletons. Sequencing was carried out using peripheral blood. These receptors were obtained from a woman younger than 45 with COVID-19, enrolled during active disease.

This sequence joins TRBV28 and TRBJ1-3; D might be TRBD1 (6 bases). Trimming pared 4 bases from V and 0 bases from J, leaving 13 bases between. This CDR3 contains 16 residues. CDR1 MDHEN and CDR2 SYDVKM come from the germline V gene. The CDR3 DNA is TGTGCCAGCAGTTCGTGGCACAGGGACTCTGGAAACACCATATATTTT. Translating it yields CASSSWHRDSGNTIYF.

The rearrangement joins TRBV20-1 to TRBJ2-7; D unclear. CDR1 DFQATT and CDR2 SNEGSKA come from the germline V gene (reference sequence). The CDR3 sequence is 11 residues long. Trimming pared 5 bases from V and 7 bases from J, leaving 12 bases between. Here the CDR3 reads CSAHVGWEQYF. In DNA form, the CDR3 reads TGCAGTGCTCATGTGGGCTGGGAGCAGTACTTC.

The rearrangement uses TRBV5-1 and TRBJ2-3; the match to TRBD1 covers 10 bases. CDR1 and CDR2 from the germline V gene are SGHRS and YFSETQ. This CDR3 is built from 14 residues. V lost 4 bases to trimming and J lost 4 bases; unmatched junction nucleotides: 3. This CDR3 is CASSLGQGADTQYF. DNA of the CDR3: TGCGCCAGCAGCCTCGGACAGGGGGCAGATACGCAGTATTTT.

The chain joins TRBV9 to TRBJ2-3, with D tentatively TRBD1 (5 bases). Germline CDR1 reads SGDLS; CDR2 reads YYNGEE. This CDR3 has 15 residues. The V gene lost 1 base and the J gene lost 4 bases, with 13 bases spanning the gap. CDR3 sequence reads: CASSVRGWPPDTQYF. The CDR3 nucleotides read TGTGCCAGCAGCGTAAGGGGCTGGCCCCCAGATACGCAGTATTTT. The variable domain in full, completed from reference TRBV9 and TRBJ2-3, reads DSGVTQTPKHLITATGQRVTLRCSPRSGDLSVYWYQQSLDQGLQFLIQYYNGEERAKGNILERFSAQQFPDLHSELNLSSLELGDSALYFCASSVRGWPPDTQYFGPGTRLTVL.

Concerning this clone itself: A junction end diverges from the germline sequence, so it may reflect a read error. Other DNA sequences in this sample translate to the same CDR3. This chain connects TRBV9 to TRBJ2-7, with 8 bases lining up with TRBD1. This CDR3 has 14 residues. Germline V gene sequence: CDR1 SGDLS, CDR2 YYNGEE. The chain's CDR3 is CASSVGDRGYEQYF. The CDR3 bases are TGTGCCAGCAGCGTAGGTGACAGGGGTTACGAGCAGTACTTT.

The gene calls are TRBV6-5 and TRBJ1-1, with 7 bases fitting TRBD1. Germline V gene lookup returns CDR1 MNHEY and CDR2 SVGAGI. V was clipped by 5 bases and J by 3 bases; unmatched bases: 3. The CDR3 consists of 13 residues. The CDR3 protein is CASSPGGHTEAFF. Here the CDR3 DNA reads TGTGCCAGCAGTCCAGGGGGACACACTGAAGCTTTCTTT.

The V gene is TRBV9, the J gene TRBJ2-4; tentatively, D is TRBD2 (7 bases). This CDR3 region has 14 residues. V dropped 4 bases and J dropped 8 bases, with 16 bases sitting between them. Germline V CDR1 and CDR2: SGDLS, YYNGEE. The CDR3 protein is CASSKGGNIDIQYF. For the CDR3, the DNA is TGTGCCAGCAGCAAGGGGGGGAACATTGACATTCAGTACTTC. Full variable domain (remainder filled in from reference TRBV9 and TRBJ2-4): DSGVTQTPKHLITATGQRVTLRCSPRSGDLSVYWYQQSLDQGLQFLIQYYNGEERAKGNILERFSAQQFPDLHSELNLSSLELGDSALYFCASSKGGNIDIQYFGAGTRLSVL.

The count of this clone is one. This chain's CDR3 is CATSRGGPYNEQFF. CDR3 sequence (DNA): TGTGCCACCAGCAGAGGTGGGCCCTACAATGAGCAGTTCTTC. This chain links TRBV15 with TRBJ2-1; no clear D gene. CDR1 LNHNV and CDR2 YYDKDF come from the germline V gene (reference sequence). Trimming left V 1 base short and J 2 bases short, with 6 bases between. There are 14 residues in the CDR3.

The CDR3 is CAWSPTRAGELFF. CDR3 DNA sequence: TGTGCCTGGAGTCCCACCCGGGCCGGGGAGCTGTTTTTT. This rearrangement joins TRBV30 to TRBJ2-2; unclear D gene. The germline CDR1 and CDR2 sequences are GTSNPN and SVGIG (reference sequence). V was pared by 2 bases and J by 6 bases, with 10 bases between. The CDR3 sequence is 13 residues long.

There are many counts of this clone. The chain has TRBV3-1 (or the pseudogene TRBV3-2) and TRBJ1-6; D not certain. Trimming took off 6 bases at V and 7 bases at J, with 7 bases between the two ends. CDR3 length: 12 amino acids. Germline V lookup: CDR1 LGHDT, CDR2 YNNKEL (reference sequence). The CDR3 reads CASSHGNSPLHF. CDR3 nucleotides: TGTGCCAGCAGTCACGGGAATTCACCCCTCCACTTT.

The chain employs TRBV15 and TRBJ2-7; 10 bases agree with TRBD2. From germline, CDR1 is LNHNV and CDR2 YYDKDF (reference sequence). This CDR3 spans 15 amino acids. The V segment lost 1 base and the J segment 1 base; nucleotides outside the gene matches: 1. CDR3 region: CATSRVAGGSYEQYF. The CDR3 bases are TGTGCCACCAGCAGAGTAGCGGGGGGATCCTACGAGCAGTACTTC. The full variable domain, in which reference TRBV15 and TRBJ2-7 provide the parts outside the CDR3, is DAMVIQNPRYQVTQFGKPVTLSCSQTLNHNVMYWYQQKSSQAPKLLFHYYDKDFNNEADTPDNFQSRRPNTSFCFLDIRSPGLGDTAMYLCATSRVAGGSYEQYFGPGTRLTVT.

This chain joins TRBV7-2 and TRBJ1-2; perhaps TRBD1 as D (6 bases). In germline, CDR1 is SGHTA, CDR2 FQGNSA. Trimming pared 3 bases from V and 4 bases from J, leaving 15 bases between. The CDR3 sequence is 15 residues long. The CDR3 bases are TGTGCCAGCAGCTTTACAGGGATTGAGAGCTATGGCTACACCTTC. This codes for CASSFTGIESYGYTF.

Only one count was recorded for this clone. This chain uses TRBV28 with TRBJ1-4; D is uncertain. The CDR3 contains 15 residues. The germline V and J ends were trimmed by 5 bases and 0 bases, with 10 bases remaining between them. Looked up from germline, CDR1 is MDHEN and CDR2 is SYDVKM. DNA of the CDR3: TGTGCCAGCAGTCGCCACGGGTCAACTAATGAAAAACTGTTTTTT. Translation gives CASSRHGSTNEKLFF.

CDR3 coding DNA: TGTGCCACCAGTCGGGACAGTACCAACACTGAAGCTTTCTTT. Translation gives CATSRDSTNTEAFF. The rearrangement uses TRBV24-1 and TRBJ1-1, with TRBD1 identical over 7 bases. This CDR3 spans 14 amino acids. V trimming: 6 bases; J trimming: 2 bases; junction bases outside the gene matches: 5. Germline values: CDR1 KGHDR, CDR2 SFDVKD.

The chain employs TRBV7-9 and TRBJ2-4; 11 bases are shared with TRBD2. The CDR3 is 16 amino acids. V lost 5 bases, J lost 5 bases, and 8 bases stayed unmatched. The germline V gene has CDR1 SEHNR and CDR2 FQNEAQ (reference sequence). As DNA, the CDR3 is TGTGCCAGCAGCCGCCCTAGCGGGGGGCCCCAAAACATTCAGTACTTC. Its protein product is CASSRPSGGPQNIQYF.

Here the CDR3 reads CRGDSSSYNEQFF. CDR3 bases: TGCAGGGGGGACTCCAGCTCCTACAATGAGCAGTTCTTC. V usage is TRBV29-1 and J usage is TRBJ2-1; D possibly corresponds to TRBD2 (6 bases). CDR1 is SQVTM, CDR2 ANQGSEA, per germline. CDR3 size: 13 residues.

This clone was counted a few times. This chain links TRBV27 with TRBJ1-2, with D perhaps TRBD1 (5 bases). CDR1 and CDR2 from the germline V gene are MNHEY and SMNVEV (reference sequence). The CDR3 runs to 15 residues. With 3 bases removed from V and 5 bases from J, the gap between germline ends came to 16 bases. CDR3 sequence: CASSFQRQGMYGYTF. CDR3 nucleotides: TGTGCCAGCAGTTTTCAACGGCAGGGAATGTATGGCTACACCTTC.

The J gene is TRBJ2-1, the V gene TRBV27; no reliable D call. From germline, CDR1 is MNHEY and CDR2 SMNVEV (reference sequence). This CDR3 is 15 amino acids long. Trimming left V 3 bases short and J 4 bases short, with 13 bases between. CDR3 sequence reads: CASSFWPVSYNEQFF. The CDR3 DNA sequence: TGTGCCAGCAGTTTCTGGCCAGTCTCGTACAATGAGCAGTTCTTC.

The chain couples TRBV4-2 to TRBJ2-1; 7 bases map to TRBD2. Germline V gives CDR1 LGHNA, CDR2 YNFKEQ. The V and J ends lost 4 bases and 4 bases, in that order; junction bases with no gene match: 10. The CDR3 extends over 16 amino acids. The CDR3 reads CASSPERGDLYNEQFF. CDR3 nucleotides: TGTGCCAGCAGCCCCGAACGGGGGGATCTTTACAATGAGCAGTTCTTC.

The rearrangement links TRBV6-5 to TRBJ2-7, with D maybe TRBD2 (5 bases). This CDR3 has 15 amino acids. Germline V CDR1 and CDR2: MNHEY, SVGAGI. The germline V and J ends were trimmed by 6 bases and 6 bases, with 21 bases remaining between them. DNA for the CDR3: TGTGCCAGCAGAAAACCAGGAACCCTAGGACTCGAGCAGTACTTC. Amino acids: CASRKPGTLGLEQYF.

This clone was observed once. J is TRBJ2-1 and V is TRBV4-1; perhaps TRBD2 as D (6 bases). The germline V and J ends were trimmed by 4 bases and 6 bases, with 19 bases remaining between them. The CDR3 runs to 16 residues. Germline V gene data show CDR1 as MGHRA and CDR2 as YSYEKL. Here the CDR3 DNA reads TGCGCCAGCAGCCCCCTCCGGGGGAGGAAAATCAATGAGCAGTTCTTC. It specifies CASSPLRGRKINEQFF.

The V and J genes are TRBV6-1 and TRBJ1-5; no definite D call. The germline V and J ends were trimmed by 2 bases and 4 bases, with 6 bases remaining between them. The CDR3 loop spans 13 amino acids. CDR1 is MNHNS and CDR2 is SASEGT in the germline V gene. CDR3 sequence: CASSESGNQPQHF. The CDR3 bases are TGTGCCAGCAGTGAAAGCGGAAATCAGCCCCAGCATTTT.